One TCR beta chain is described in this entry. The antigen it recognizes is unknown. No much larger clone is present one base from it, and per-base qualities are unavailable. The library was produced with PCR. The sequencer was an Illumina HiSeq 2500. TCR libraries were prepared with molecular barcoding, using unique molecular identifiers to normalize TCRbeta repertoire quantification. TCRdb reprocessed the public reads (quality trimming at Q25 with fastp, clone calling with MiXCR) and kept in-frame beta chains. Rows with one shared CDR3 protein collapse into an entry with the most common genes and DNA. In all, the sample holds 600,000 to 700,000 distinct CDR3 sequences, and roughly 15% of those were seen once. Clones ranked in the top ten supply 1.1% of the sample. The CDR3 holds 19 amino acids from the cysteine to the phenylalanine. Only CDR3 DNA remains: 57 bases, in frame from the first base. The sample originates from a study of T-cell reconstitution after alpha-beta-depleted transplantation in children (TCRdb year 2016). With regard to the full study: T-cell immune reconstitution after TCRalphabeta/CD19-depleted allogeneic hematopoietic cell transplantation in children was quantitatively tracked in the study by means of TCR repertoire profiling.

The sequence joins TRBV22-1 to TRBJ1-5. TRBV22-1 is termed a pseudogene. The receptor was derived from a human donor who donated a stem cell graft to a child with acute myeloid leukemia. Sequencing was performed on PBMCs from the stem cell graft donor, taken from the stem cell graft. The DNA reads as follows: TGTGCCTGCAGTTTCTCGGGGATGCCTTCAAGATATAGCAATCAGCCCCAGCATTTT. Translated, it reads CACSFSGMPSRYSNQPQHF.